This TCR beta chain was retrieved from a study of ipilimumab plus nivolumab after autologous stem cell transplantation. The wider study: Typical patient got four to six ipilimumab doses and roughly 8 nivolumab doses (median).

Patients got ipilimumab 1 mg/kg beginning 14 to 28 days post-transplant. Patients got 3 mg/kg IV nivolumab weeks 1, 4, 7, 10, then biweekly through week 26. V was pared by 0 bases and J by 0 bases, with 8 bases between. The CDR3 consists of 15 residues. Germline CDR1 MNHEY, CDR2 SMNVEV (reference sequence). This clone was seen only once. Some clones are missing from TCRdb's copy, which holds only in-frame ones; the method was immunoSEQ multiplex PCR. Of 12,000 or so clones listed, approximately 69% are singletons. The chain couples TRBV27 to TRBJ1-1; D gene unclear. Material: PBMCs, obtained in a trial of ipilimumab plus nivolumab as post-transplant consolidation. The TCR sequence derives from a male donor with diffuse large B-cell lymphoma. CDR3 bases: TGTGCCAGCAGTTTATCGCGGCAACTGAACACTGAAGCTTTCTTT. This translates into CASSLSRQLNTEAFF.